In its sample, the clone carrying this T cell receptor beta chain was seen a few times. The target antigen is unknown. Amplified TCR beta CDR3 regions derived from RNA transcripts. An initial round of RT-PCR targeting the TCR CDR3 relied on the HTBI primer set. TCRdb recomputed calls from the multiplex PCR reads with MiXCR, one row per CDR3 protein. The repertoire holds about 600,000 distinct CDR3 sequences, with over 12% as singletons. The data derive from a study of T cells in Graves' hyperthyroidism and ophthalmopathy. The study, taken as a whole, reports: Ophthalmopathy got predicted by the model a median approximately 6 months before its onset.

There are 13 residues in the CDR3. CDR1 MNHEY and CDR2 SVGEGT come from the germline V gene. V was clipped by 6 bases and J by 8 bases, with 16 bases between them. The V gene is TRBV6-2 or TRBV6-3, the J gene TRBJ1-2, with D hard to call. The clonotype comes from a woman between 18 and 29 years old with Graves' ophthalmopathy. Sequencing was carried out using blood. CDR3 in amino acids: CASSSDFSGGYTF. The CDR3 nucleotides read TGTGCCAGCAGCTCTGACTTCTCGGGCGGCTACACCTTC.